This TCR beta chain was sequenced during a study of T cell clonality in common variable immunodeficiency. Notes on the study in general: Fewer deletions and N-nucleotide insertions were reportedly seen in common variable immunodeficiency TCR beta sequences. Repertoire-complication correlations in CVID were limited by patient heterogeneity.

This clone was observed at least ten times. The target antigen is unknown. The read ends 3 residues shy of where the CDR3 ends; the end is completed using the germline J gene. The germline CDR1 and CDR2 sequences are SGHTA and FQGNSA. V dropped 8 bases and J dropped 4; count of bases not matched to a gene: 2. The CDR3 is made up of 13 amino acids. Equal genomic DNA amounts from CVID and control samples were sequenced. Sequencing was performed with immunoSEQ multiplex PCR; in TCRdb, only in-frame clones are kept and a portion is missing. There are tens of thousands of clones in the sample, none observed a single time. Caucasian heritage predominated among both patients and controls.

Sequenced: peripheral blood mononuclear cells. The chain recombines TRBV7-2 with TRBJ2-7; TRBD2 matches 13 bases. This sequence was found in a person aged 18-70 years in good health. This chain's CDR3 is CASGTSGMYEQYF. The CDR3 DNA, read in part, is TGTGCCAGCGGGACTAGCGGGATGTACGAG. The whole variable domain, filled in from reference TRBV7-2 and TRBJ2-7, reads GAGVSQSPSNKVTEKGKDVELRCDPISGHTALYWYRQSLGQGLEFLIYFQGNSAPDKSGLPSDRFSAERTGGSVSTLTIQRTQQEDSAVYLCASGTSGMYEQYFGPGTRLTVT.